This T cell receptor (beta chain) was profiled in a study of blood T cell repertoires in COVID-19. Measured with immunoSEQ multiplex PCR; TCRdb has only the in-frame clones, and not every one. Among approximately 350,000 clones listed, about four fifths were seen once. V gave up 4 bases and J gave up 9 bases, with 13 bases separating them. The germline V gene has CDR1 SGHNT and CDR2 YENEEA. This CDR3 has 14 amino acids. This TCR was sampled from a woman between 50 and 59 years old who had recovered from COVID-19. Sequencing was performed on PBMCs or T cells enriched from blood (not recorded which). The chain has TRBV11-3 and TRBJ1-6; the D gene is possibly TRBD1 (6 bases). The CDR3 sequence: CASSSTGLGSPLHF. CDR3 nucleotide sequence: TGTGCCAGCAGCTCCACAGGGTTAGGTTCACCCCTCCACTTT.